This TCR beta chain comes out of a study of cytomegalovirus exposure and HLA in healthy donors. Across the study: According to later analysis, the same platform produced the 90 to 150 validation and under 750 first-cohort repertoires.

Repertoires were generated with immunoSEQ multiplex PCR, while TCRdb's copy carries only in-frame clones and drops some. Of a few hundred thousand clones in the sample, roughly 84% were seen once. Overall study findings and caveats: The study listed roughly 160 cytomegalovirus-associated TCR beta chains.

The CDR3 extends over 14 amino acids. Germline V CDR1 and CDR2: KGHSH, LQKENI. V lost 1 base, J lost 5 bases, and 8 bases lay in between. Worth noting for this clone: Its matching antigen is unknown.

The clonotype originates from a woman in her thirties in good health and CMV-seropositive. The gene calls are TRBV18 and TRBJ1-4; D is unclear. The sequenced sample was PBMCs. CDR3 coding DNA: TGTGCCAGCTCACCACAGGCAGGAAATGAAAAACTGTTTTTT. It translates to CASSPQAGNEKLFF.